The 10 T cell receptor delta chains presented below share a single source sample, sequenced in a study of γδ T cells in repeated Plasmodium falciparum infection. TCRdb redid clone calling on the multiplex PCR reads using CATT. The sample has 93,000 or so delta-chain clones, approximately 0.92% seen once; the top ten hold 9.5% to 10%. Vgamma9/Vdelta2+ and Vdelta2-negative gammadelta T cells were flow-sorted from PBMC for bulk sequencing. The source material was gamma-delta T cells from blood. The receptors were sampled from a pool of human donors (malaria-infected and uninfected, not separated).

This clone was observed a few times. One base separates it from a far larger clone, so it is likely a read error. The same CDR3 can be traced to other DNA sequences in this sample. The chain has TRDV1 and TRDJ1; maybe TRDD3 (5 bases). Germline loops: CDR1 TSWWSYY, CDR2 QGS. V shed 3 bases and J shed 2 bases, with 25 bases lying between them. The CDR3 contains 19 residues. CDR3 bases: TGTGCTCTTGGGGAGCGGCCTGGGTCGGCCCACCATGTAACCGATAAACTCATCTTT. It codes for CALGERPGSAHHVTDKLIF.

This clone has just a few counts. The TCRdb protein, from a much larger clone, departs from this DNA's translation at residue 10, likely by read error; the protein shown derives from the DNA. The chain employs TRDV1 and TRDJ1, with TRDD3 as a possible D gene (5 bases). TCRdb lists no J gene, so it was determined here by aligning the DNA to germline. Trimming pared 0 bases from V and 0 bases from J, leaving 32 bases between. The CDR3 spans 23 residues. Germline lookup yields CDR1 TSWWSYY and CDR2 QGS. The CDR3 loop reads CALGELSISHQGGSITYTDKLIF. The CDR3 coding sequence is TGTGCTCTTGGGGAACTTTCCATTTCCCACCAGGGGGGGTCCATCACCTACACCGATAAACTCATCTTT.

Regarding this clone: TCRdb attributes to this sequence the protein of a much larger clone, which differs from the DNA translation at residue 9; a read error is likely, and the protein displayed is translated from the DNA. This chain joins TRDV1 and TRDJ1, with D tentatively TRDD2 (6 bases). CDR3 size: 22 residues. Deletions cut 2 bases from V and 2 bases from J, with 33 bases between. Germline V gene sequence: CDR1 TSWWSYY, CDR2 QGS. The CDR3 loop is CALGESSSCRSLMGPPTDKLIF. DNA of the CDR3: TGTGCTCTTGGGGAATCCTCTTCCTGTCGGTCGCTTATGGGTCCCCCTACCGATAAACTCATCTTT.

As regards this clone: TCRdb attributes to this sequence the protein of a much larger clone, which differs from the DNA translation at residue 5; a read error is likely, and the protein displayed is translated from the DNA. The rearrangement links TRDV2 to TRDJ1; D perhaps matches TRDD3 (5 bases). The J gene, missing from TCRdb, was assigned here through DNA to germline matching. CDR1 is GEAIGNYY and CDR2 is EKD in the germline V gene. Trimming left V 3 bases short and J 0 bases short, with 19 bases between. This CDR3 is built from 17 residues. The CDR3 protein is CACDAGGDPRYTDKLIF. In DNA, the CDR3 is TGTGCCTGTGACGCCGGAGGGGACCCAAGGTACACCGATAAACTCATCTTT.

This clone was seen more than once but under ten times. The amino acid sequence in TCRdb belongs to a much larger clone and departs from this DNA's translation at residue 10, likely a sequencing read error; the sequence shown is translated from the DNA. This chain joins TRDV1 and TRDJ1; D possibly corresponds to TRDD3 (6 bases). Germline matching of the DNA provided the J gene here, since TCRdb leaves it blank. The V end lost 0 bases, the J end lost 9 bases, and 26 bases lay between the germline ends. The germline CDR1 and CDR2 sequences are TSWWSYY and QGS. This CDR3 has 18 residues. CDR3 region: CALGELSGGTLPVLELIF. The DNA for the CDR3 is TGTGCTCTTGGGGAACTATCCGGGGGGACACTCCCAGTGCTCGAACTCATCTTT.

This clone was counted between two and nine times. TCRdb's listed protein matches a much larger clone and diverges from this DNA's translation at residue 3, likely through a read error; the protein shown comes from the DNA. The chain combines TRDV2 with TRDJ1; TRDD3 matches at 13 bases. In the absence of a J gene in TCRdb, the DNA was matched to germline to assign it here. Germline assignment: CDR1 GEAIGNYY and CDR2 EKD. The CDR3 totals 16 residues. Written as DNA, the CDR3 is TGTGCCTGGGACATACTGGGGGATACGCTCACCGATAAACTCATCTTT. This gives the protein CAWDILGDTLTDKLIF.

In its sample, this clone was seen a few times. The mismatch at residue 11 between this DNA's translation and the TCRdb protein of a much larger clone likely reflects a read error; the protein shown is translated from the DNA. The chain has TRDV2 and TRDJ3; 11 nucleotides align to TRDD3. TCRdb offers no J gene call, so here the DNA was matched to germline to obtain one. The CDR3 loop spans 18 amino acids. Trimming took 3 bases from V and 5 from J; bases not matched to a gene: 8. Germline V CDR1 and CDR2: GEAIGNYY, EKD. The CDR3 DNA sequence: TGTGCCTGTGACGTACTGGGGGATATTTCCAGGGACACCCGACAGATGTTTTTC. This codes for CACDVLGDISRDTRQMFF.

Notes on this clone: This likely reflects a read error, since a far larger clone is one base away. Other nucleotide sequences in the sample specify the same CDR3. The CDR3 DNA reads as TGTGCCTGTGTATCCCTTCCGATTACTGGGGGAGACACCGATAAACTAATCTTT. It is translated as CACVSLPITGGDTDKLIF. A V gene of TRDV2 was called, but no J gene was assigned; whether TRDD3, the table's D call, matches the DNA was not checked. CDR1 and CDR2 from the germline V gene are GEAIGNYY and EKD. This CDR3 comprises 18 residues.

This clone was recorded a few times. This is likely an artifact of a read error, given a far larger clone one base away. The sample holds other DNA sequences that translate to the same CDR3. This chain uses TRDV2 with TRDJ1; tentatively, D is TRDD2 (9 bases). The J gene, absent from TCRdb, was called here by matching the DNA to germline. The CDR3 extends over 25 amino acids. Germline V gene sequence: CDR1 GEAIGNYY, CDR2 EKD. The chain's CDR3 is CACDNRNTFLLSSRRGIEWTDKLIF. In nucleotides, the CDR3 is TGTGCCTGCGACAACAGGAACACCTTCCTACTATCGTCCCGGCGGGGGATAGAGTGGACCGATAAACTCATCTTT.

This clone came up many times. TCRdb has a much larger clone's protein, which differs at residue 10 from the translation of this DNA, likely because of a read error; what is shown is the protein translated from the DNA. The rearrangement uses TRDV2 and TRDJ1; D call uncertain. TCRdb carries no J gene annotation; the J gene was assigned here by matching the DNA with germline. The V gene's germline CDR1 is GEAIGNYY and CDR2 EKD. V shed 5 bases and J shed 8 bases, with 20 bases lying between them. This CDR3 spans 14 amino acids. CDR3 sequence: CACVPGTEARKLIF. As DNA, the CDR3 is TGTGCCTGTGTCCCAGGTACTGAGGCCCGAAAACTCATCTTT.